These 10 T cell receptor beta chains were all obtained from the same sample, sequenced in a study of T cell changes during pregnancy in multiple sclerosis. Assay used: immunoSEQ multiplex PCR; TCRdb lists only in-frame clones, some missing. The sample consists of over 70,000 clones, about 92% of them appearing once. This specimen was peripheral blood, taken in the third trimester of pregnancy. These receptor sequences come from a female donor in good health, enrolled as a control in a pregnancy study.

Written as DNA, the CDR3 is TGCGCCAGCAGCTTTGGGGCCGGGGAGGGGTACTATGGCTACACCTTC. Translated: CASSFGAGEGYYGYTF. The chain combines TRBV5-1 with TRBJ1-2, with D perhaps TRBD1 (5 bases). The CDR3 is 16 amino acids. CDR1 and CDR2 (germline): SGHRS, YFSETQ. V was cut by 2 bases and J by 3 bases, with 17 bases left in between.

This clone was seen once. The gene calls are TRBV2 and TRBJ2-2; 8 bases are a match to TRBD2. Trimming removed 4 bases from V and 3 bases from J; junction bases left unmatched: 4. The CDR3 contains 15 residues. The germline V gene has CDR1 SNHLY and CDR2 FYNNEI. The CDR3 reads CASSGRTSHTGELFF. As DNA, the CDR3 is TGTGCCAGCAGTGGCAGGACTAGCCACACCGGGGAGCTGTTTTTT.

The J gene is TRBJ2-3, the V gene TRBV4-3; the match to TRBD1 covers 8 bases. The CDR3 length is 17 residues. V lost 4 bases and J lost 2; bases outside the gene matches: 11. Germline values: CDR1 LGHNA, CDR2 YSLEER. CDR3 loop: CASSPLGGQDDTDTQYF. The CDR3 region has the DNA TGCGCCAGCAGCCCCCTGGGGGGACAGGACGACACAGATACGCAGTATTTT.

The chain is built from TRBV5-1 and TRBJ2-7, with TRBD1 matching 9 bases. V shed 2 bases and J 2 bases; nucleotides not matched to a gene: 2. Germline lookup yields CDR1 SGHRS and CDR2 YFSETQ. CDR3 length equals 14 residues. DNA of the CDR3: TGCGCCAGCAGCTTTGGGGACAGGGCCTACGAGCAGTACTTC. Its translation: CASSFGDRAYEQYF. Full variable domain (missing parts from reference TRBV5-1 and TRBJ2-7): KAGVTQTPRYLIKTRGQQVTLSCSPISGHRSVSWYQQTPGQGLQFLFEYFSETQRNKGNFPGRFSGRQFSNSRSEMNVSTLELGDSALYLCASSFGDRAYEQYFGPGTRLTVT.

V gene TRBV6-5 combines with J gene TRBJ1-6; perhaps TRBD1 as D (6 bases). The CDR3 contains 14 residues. V was cut by 2 bases and J by 7 bases, with 9 bases left in between. From germline, CDR1 is MNHEY and CDR2 SVGAGI. The CDR3 loop is CASSYTGTNSPLHF. CDR3 nucleotides: TGTGCCAGCAGTTACACAGGGACGAATTCACCCCTCCACTTT.

V and J are TRBV7-9 and TRBJ2-7; 10 bases map to TRBD2. Losses at the gene ends were 3 bases for V and 2 bases for J; bases not matched to a gene: 10. Germline CDR1 reads SEHNR; CDR2 reads FQNEAQ (reference sequence). The CDR3 sequence is 17 residues long. The DNA of the CDR3 is TGTGCCAGCAGCTTGGGCCGTCGAGCGGGAGGGCCCTACGAGCAGTACTTC. Encoded protein: CASSLGRRAGGPYEQYF.

This chain connects TRBV28 to TRBJ2-7; 10 bases fit TRBD1. CDR1 and CDR2 (germline): MDHEN, SYDVKM. J gave up 0 bases and V 8 bases, and 1 base lay outside the gene matches. This CDR3 is built from 13 residues. This chain's CDR3 is CASGQGGSYEQYF. The CDR3 bases are TGTGCCAGCGGACAGGGGGGCTCCTACGAGCAGTACTTC.

This clone was observed a few times. This sequence joins TRBV27 and TRBJ1-4; the D gene is possibly TRBD1 (5 bases). V was pared by 6 bases and J by 5 bases, with 16 bases between. Germline CDR1 is MNHEY and CDR2 is SMNVEV (reference sequence). CDR3 length equals 15 residues. CDR3 in amino acids: CASRAYGDSNEKLFF. The CDR3 bases are TGTGCCAGCAGGGCCTACGGGGACTCCAATGAAAAACTGTTTTTT.

The chain couples TRBV4-2 to TRBJ1-1, with D uncertain. The germline CDR1 and CDR2 sequences are LGHNA and YNFKEQ. Trimming pared 1 base from V and 1 base from J, leaving 4 bases between. The CDR3 has 13 amino acids. DNA of the CDR3: TGTGCCAGCAGCCAAGGACAGAACACTGAAGCTTTCTTT. Its translation is CASSQGQNTEAFF.

The chain is built from TRBV29-1 and TRBJ2-7; maybe TRBD1 (6 bases). V was cut by 0 bases and J by 1 base, with 7 bases left in between. CDR3 length equals 13 residues. Looked up from germline, CDR1 is SQVTM and CDR2 is ANQGSEA. The CDR3 coding sequence is TGCAGCGTTGAAGAAGGACAGTCCTACGAGCAGTACTTC. Its protein product is CSVEEGQSYEQYF.